This T cell receptor beta chain emerged from a study of blood T cell repertoires in COVID-19. Turning to the study itself: Samples representing acute and convalescent COVID-19 were sourced from the United States, Italy and Spain. The cDNA or gDNA used as material had been derived from T cells, B-cell-depleted T cells, or PBMCs.

The method was immunoSEQ multiplex PCR; TCRdb's version includes in-frame clones alone and lacks a portion of them. This table has roughly 260,000 clones, around 82% appearing once. This sequence originates from a woman of 80 years or more with active or convalescent COVID-19. The material sequenced was peripheral blood.

CDR3 protein: CASSIGEGFGSPLHF. CDR3 bases: TGTGCCAGTAGTATTGGGGAGGGGTTTGGGTCACCCCTCCACTTT. The chain links TRBV19 to TRBJ1-6; tentatively, D is TRBD1 (5 bases). The CDR3 runs to 15 residues. The germline V and J ends were trimmed by 3 bases and 10 bases, with 16 bases remaining between them. Germline V gene data show CDR1 as LNHDA and CDR2 as SQIVND (reference sequence).